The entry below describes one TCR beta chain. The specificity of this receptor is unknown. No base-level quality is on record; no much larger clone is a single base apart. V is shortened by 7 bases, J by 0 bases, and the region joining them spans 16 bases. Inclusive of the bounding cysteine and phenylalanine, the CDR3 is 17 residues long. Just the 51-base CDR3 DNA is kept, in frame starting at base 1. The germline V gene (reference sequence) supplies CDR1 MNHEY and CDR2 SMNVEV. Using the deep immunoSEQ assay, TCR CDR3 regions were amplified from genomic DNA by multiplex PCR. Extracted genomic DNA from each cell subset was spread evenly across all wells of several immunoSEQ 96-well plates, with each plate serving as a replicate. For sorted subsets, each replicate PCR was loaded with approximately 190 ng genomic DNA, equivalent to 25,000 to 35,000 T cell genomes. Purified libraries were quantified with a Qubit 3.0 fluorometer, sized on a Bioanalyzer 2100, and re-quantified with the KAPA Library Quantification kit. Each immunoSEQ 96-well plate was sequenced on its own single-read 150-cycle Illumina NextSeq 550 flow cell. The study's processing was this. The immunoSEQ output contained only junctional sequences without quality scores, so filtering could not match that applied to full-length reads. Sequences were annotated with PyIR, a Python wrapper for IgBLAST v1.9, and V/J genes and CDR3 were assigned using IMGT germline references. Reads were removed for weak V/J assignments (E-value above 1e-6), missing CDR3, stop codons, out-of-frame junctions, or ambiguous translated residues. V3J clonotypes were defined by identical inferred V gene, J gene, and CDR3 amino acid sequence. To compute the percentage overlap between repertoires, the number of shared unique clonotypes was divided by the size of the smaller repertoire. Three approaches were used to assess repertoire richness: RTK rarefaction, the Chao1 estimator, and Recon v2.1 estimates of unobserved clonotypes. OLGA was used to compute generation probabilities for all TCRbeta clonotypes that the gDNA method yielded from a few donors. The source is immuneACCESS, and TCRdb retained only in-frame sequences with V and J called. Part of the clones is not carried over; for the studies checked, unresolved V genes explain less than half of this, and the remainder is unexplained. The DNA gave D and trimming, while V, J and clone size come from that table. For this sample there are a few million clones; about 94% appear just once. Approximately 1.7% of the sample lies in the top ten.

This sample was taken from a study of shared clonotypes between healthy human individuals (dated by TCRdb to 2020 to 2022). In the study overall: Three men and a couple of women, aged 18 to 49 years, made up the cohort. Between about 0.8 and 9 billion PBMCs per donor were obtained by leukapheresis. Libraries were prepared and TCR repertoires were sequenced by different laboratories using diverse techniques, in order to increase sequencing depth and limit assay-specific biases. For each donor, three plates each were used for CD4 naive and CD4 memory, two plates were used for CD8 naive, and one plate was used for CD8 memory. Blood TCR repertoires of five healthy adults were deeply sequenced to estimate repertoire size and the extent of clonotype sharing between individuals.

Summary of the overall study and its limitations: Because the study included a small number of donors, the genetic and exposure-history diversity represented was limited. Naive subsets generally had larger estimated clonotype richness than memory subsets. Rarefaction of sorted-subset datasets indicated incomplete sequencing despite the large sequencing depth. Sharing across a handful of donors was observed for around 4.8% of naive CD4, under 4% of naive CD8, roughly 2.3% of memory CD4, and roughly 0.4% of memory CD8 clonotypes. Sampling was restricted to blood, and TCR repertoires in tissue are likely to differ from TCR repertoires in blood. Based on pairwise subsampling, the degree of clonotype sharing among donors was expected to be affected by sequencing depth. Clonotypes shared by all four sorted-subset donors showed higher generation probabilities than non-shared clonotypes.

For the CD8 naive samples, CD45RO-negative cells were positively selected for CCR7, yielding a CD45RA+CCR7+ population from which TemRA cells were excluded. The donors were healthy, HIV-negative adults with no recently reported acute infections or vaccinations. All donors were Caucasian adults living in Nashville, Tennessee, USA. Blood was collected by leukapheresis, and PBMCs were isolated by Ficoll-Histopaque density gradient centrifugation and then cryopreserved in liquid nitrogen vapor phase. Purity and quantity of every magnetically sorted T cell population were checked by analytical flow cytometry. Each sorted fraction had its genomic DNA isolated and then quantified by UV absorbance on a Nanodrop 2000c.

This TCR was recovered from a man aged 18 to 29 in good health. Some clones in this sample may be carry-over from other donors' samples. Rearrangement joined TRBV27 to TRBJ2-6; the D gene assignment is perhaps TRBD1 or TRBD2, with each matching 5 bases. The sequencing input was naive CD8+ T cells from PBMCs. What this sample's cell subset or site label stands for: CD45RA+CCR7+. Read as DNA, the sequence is TGTGCCAGCATGGGGCCTTCGGGGAGCTCTGGGGCCAACGTCCTGACTTTC. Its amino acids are CASMGPSGSSGANVLTF.